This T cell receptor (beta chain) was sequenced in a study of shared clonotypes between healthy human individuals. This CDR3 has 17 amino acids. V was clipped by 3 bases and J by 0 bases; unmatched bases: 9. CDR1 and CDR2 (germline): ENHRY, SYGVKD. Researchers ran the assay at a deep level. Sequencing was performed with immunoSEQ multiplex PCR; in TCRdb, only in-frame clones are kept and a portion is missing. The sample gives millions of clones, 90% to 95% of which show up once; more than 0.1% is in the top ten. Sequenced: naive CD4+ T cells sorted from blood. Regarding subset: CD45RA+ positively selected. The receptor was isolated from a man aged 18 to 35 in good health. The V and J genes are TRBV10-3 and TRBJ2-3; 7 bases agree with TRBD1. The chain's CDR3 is CAISEGGRAPSTDTQYF. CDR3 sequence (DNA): TGTGCCATCAGTGAAGGGGGCAGGGCGCCCAGCACAGATACGCAGTATTTT.